This is a list of T cell receptor beta chains from one sample in a study of Graves' ophthalmopathy and Graves' hyperthyroidism. TCRdb reprocessed the multiplex PCR reads via MiXCR and lists one record per CDR3 protein. This table holds hundreds of thousands of distinct CDR3 sequences, about 24% found once. Sequencing used peripheral blood. These receptors all stem from a woman under 30 with stable Graves' hyperthyroidism. Some clones in this sample may be carry-over from other donors' samples. CDR3s include the opening cysteine and the closing phenylalanine or tryptophan. A D gene is named only where the DNA matches it firmly. Expanded clones are given a class, and other clones once, few, many or no size at all.

V gene,J gene,D gene,clone size,CDR3 protein,CDR3 DNA
TRBV7-9,TRBJ1-2,-,-,CASSFETDYGYTF,TGTGCCAGCAGCTTCGAGACAGACTATGGCTACACCTTC
TRBV7-2,TRBJ2-5,-,many,CASSWLAYEETQYF,TGTGCCAGCAGCTGGCTGGCCTACGAAGAGACCCAGTACTTC
TRBV2,TRBJ2-2,TRBD1,few,CASRRDRPLGELFF,TGTGCCAGCAGACGGGACAGGCCCCTCGGGGAGCTGTTTTTT
TRBV12-3/TRBV12-4,TRBJ1-5,TRBD1,-,CASSFRAGGVNQPQHF,TGTGCCAGCAGTTTTCGGGCAGGGGGCGTAAATCAGCCCCAGCATTTT
TRBV4-1,TRBJ2-5,-,many,CASSQRSQGQETQYF,TGCGCCAGCAGCCAAAGAAGCCAGGGGCAAGAGACCCAGTACTTC
TRBV20-1,TRBJ2-2,-,many,CSASTGRGNTGELFF,TGCAGTGCTTCGACAGGGCGGGGGAACACCGGGGAGCTGTTTTTT
TRBV24-1,TRBJ2-5,TRBD1,many,CATSDPGTGGRETQYF,TGTGCCACCAGTGACCCGGGGACAGGGGGGCGAGAGACCCAGTACTTC
TRBV11-2,TRBJ1-6,TRBD1,few,CASGRQGDNSPLHF,TGTGCCAGCGGCAGACAGGGGGATAATTCACCCCTCCACTTT
TRBV24-1,TRBJ1-1,-,-,CATSDPPGGEAFF,TGTGCCACCAGTGATCCGCCCGGGGGTGAAGCTTTCTTT
TRBV6-5,TRBJ2-2,-,-,CASSSAGDTGELFF,TGTGCCAGCAGTTCCGCAGGGGACACCGGGGAGCTGTTTTTT
TRBV12-5,TRBJ1-1,-,-,CASGPRENTEASF,TGTGCTAGTGGTCCCCGGGAGAACACTGAAGCTTCCTTT
TRBV5-1,TRBJ1-2,-,many,CASSLTSRGGTRYTF,TGCGCCAGCAGCTTGACTTCACGTGGGGGGACGCGCTACACCTTC
TRBV5-4,TRBJ2-7,-,-,CASSWVATAEAPYEQYF,TGTGCCAGCAGCTGGGTCGCGACCGCAGAGGCCCCCTACGAGCAGTACTTC
TRBV6-2/TRBV6-3,TRBJ2-5,-,-,CASSYGIQDIQETQYF,TGTGCCAGCAGTTACGGGATCCAGGATATCCAAGAGACCCAGTACTTC
TRBV7-2,TRBJ2-4,TRBD2,-,CASSLRWGGTAKNIQYF,TGTGCCAGCAGCTTAAGGTGGGGGGGAACCGCCAAAAACATTCAGTACTTC
TRBV12-3/TRBV12-4,TRBJ1-2,-,many,CASSLGSQDYYGYTF,TGTGCCAGCAGTTTAGGCTCTCAGGACTACTATGGCTACACCTTC
TRBV9,TRBJ2-7,TRBD2,many,CASSPPGNREGEQYF,TGTGCCAGCAGCCCCCCCGGCAATCGGGAGGGCGAGCAGTACTTC
TRBV6-1,TRBJ1-5,-,many,CASSAQAGHSNQPQHF,TGTGCCAGCAGTGCCCAGGCGGGGCATAGCAATCAGCCCCAGCATTTT
TRBV7-2,TRBJ1-5,-,many,CASSLATNQPQHF,TGTGCCAGCAGCTTAGCGACCAATCAGCCCCAGCATTTT
TRBV28,TRBJ2-7,TRBD2,many,CATRSAGLAGSPYEQYF,TGTGCCACCCGAAGTGCCGGACTAGCGGGATCTCCCTACGAGCAGTACTTC
TRBV4-1,TRBJ1-2,TRBD1,many,CASSQGDREGYTF,TGCGCCAGCAGCCAAGGAGACAGGGAAGGCTACACCTTC
TRBV4-1,TRBJ2-5,TRBD2,once,CASSQEPYSGRETQYF,TGCGCCAGCAGCCAAGAACCGTATAGCGGGAGGGAGACCCAGTACTTC
TRBV2,TRBJ1-6,-,many,CASSDEAPLISPLHF,TGTGCCAGCAGTGATGAGGCCCCATTAATTTCACCCCTCCACTTT